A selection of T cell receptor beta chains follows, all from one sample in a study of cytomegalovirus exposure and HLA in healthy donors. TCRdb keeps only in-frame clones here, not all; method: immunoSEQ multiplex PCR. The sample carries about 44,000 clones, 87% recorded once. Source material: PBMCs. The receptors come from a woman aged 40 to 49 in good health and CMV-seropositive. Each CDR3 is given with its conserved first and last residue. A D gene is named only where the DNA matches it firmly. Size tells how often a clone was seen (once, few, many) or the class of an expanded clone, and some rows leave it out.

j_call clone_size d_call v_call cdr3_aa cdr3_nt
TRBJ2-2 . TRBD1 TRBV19 CASDRGRKNTGELFF TGTGCCAGTGACAGGGGGCGGAAGAACACCGGGGAGCTGTTTTTT
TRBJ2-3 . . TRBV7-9 CSSSLRGRGSTDTQYF TGTTCCAGCAGCTTAAGGGGGCGGGGAAGCACAGATACGCAGTATTTT
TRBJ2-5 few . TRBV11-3 CASSLGLGSQETQYF TGTGCCAGCAGCTTAGGGTTGGGCAGTCAAGAGACCCAGTACTTC
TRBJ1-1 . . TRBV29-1 CSVVGGNTEAFF TGCAGCGTTGTAGGGGGGAACACTGAAGCTTTCTTT
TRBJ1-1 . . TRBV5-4 CASSPDSTEAFF TGTGCCAGCAGCCCGGACAGTACTGAAGCTTTCTTT
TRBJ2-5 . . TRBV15 CATRTTEETQYF TGTGCCACCAGGACTACTGAAGAGACCCAGTACTTC
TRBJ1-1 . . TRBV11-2 CASRPGLPNTEAFF TGTGCCAGCAGACCTGGACTACCGAACACTGAAGCTTTCTTT
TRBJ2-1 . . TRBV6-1 CAGSEVPPSLLSSYNEQFF TGTGCCGGCAGTGAAGTCCCCCCTAGCTTACTAAGCTCCTACAATGAGCAGTTCTTC
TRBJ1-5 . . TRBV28 CASISPGGGGQPQHF TGTGCCAGCATCTCCCCGGGGGGAGGAGGTCAGCCCCAGCATTTT
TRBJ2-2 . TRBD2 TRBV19 CASWEAGGNTGELFF TGTGCCAGTTGGGAAGCGGGAGGGAACACCGGGGAGCTGTTTTTT
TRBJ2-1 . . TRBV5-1 CASREGLSSYNEQFF TGCGCCAGCAGGGAGGGCTTAAGCTCCTACAATGAGCAGTTCTTC
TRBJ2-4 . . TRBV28 CASTPSGVNIQYF TGTGCCAGCACCCCTTCCGGGGTGAACATTCAGTACTTC
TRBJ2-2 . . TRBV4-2 CASSPTGAGELFF TGTGCCAGCAGCCCAACGGGAGCCGGGGAGCTGTTTTTT
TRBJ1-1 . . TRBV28 CASSLYTGEAFF TGTGCCAGCAGTTTATATACCGGTGAAGCTTTCTTT
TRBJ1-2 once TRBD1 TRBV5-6 CASSFTGVGANYGYTF TGTGCCAGCAGCTTTACAGGGGTTGGAGCTAACTATGGCTACACCTTC
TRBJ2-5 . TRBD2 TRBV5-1 CASSTSGVETQYF TGCGCCAGCAGCACTAGCGGGGTAGAGACCCAGTACTTC
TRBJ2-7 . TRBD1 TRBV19 CASSVQGPGQVSYEQYF TGTGCCAGTAGTGTTCAAGGTCCCGGACAGGTGTCCTACGAGCAGTACTTC
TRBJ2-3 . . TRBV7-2 CASTQTGRAGYF TGTGCCAGCACCCAGACAGGGCGAGCGGGTTATTTT
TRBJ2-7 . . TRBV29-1 CSARNTGTSLYEQYF TGCAGCGCCCGAAATACAGGGACCTCTCTCTACGAGCAGTACTTC
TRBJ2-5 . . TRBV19 CASSIPGFGETQYF TGTGCCAGTAGTATTCCAGGGTTCGGGGAGACCCAGTACTTC
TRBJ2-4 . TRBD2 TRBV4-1 CASSQKGPRPGGNIQYF TGCGCCAGCAGCCAAAAGGGGCCCCGGCCCGGGGGGAACATTCAGTACTTC
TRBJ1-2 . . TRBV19 CASSPRSAETNYGYTF TGTGCCAGTAGCCCGAGGTCCGCAGAGACTAACTATGGCTACACCTTC
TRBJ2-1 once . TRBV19 CASSMGSNNEQFF TGTGCCAGTAGTATGGGGAGTAACAATGAGCAGTTCTTC
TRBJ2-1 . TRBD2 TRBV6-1 CASKLGGVGYNEQFF TGTGCCAGCAAACTGGGGGGGGTGGGCTACAATGAGCAGTTCTTC
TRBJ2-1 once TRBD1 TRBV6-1 CASRGQGTYNEQFF TGTGCCAGCAGGGGACAGGGCACCTACAATGAGCAGTTCTTC
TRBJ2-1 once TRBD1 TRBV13 CASSLRQGAYNEQFF TGTGCCAGCAGCCTACGACAGGGGGCCTACAATGAGCAGTTCTTC
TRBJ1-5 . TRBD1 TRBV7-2 CASSFNQGDRNQPQHF TGTGCCAGCAGCTTTAACCAGGGGGATAGAAATCAGCCCCAGCATTTT
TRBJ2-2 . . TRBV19 CASSIGGTNTGELFF TGTGCCAGTAGTATCGGCGGAACGAACACCGGGGAGCTGTTTTTT
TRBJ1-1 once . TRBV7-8 CASTEGGRGTEAFF TGTGCCAGCACCGAGGGCGGTCGGGGGACTGAAGCTTTCTTT
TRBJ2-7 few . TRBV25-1 CASSDRWEQYF TGTGCCAGCAGTGACAGATGGGAGCAGTACTTC
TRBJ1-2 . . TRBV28 CATVEVGSLMNYGYTF TGTGCCACCGTCGAGGTGGGTTCCTTGATGAACTATGGCTACACCTTC
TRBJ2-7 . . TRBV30 CAWSVGAGWREQYF TGTGCCTGGAGCGTGGGGGCAGGGTGGCGCGAGCAGTACTTC
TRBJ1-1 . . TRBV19 CASSIQGPGEAFF TGTGCCAGTAGTATCCAGGGTCCTGGTGAAGCTTTCTTT
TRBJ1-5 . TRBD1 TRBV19 CASSRRGQGDQPQHF TGTGCCAGTAGTAGAAGGGGGCAGGGGGATCAGCCCCAGCATTTT
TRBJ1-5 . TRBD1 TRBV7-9 CASSSSDRVGNQPQHF TGTGCCAGCAGCTCCTCGGACAGGGTAGGGAATCAGCCCCAGCATTTT
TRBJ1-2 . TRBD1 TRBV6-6 CASSSRGDGYTF TGTGCCAGCAGTTCCAGGGGGGATGGCTACACCTTC
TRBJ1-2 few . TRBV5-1 CASSPATGYGYTF TGCGCCAGCAGCCCCGCGACAGGCTATGGCTACACCTTC
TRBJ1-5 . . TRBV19 CASSISQGGNQPQHF TGTGCCAGTAGTATTAGTCAGGGCGGCAATCAGCCCCAGCATTTT
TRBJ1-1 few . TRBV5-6 CASSRWGGMNTEAFF TGTGCCAGCAGCCGGTGGGGGGGAATGAACACTGAAGCTTTCTTT
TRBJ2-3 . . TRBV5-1 CASSIDLYSTDTQYF TGCGCCAGCAGCATTGACTTATATAGCACAGATACGCAGTATTTT
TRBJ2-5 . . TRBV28 CASSNSGALGETQYF TGTGCCAGCAGTAACTCAGGGGCCCTGGGGGAGACCCAGTACTTC
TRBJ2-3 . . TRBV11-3 CASSLPYRADTQYF TGTGCCAGCAGCTTACCCTACAGGGCAGATACGCAGTATTTT
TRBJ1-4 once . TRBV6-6 CASSLREKNEKLFF TGTGCCAGCAGTCTCCGGGAGAAAAATGAAAAACTGTTTTTT
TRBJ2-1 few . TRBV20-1 CSALGNEQFF TGCAGTGCCCTAGGCAATGAGCAGTTCTTC
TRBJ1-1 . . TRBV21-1 CASSLRALETTEAFF TGTGCCAGCAGCCTGAGGGCCCTTGAGACCACTGAAGCTTTCTTT
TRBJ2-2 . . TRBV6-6 CASLPTIANTGELFF TGTGCCAGCCTTCCCACAATCGCGAACACCGGGGAGCTGTTTTTT
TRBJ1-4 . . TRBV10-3 CATSGGRGKLFF TGTGCCACCTCGGGGGGGAGGGGGAAACTGTTTTTT
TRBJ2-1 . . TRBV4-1 CASSHPTHTRGNEQFF TGCGCCAGCAGCCACCCGACACATACCCGGGGCAATGAGCAGTTCTTC
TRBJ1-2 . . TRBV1 CTSSQDHGDGYGYTF TGCACCAGCAGCCAAGACCACGGGGATGGCTATGGCTACACCTTC
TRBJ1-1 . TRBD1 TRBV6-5 CASRPDRGSGTEAFF TGTGCCAGCAGACCGGACAGGGGTAGCGGCACTGAAGCTTTCTTT
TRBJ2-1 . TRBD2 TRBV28 CASSPGLAGGLVEQFF TGTGCCAGCAGTCCCGGACTAGCGGGAGGGTTGGTTGAGCAGTTCTTC
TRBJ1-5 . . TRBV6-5 CASTFGEDQPQHF TGTGCCAGCACCTTCGGGGAGGATCAGCCCCAGCATTTT
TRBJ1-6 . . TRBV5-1 CASSLGGSGQNSPLHF TGCGCCAGCAGCCTCGGCGGCTCCGGTCAGAATTCACCCCTCCACTTT
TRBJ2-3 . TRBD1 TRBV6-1 CASSVGRGQMADTQYF TGTGCCAGCAGTGTCGGTAGGGGGCAGATGGCAGATACGCAGTATTTT